The 27 T cell receptor beta chains below come from one sample, sequenced in a study of T cells in Graves' hyperthyroidism and ophthalmopathy. The TCR beta CDR3 regions underwent amplification using RNA transcripts as the source. HTBI primers were used for first-round RT-PCR of the TCR CDR3. Using its own MiXCR run on the multiplex PCR reads, TCRdb lists one record per CDR3 protein. Of about 710,000 distinct CDR3 sequences listed, about a sixth were seen once; the top ten hold under 8.5%. The material sequenced was blood. All receptors derive from a man aged 18-30 years with Graves' hyperthyroidism.

There are many counts of this clonotype. The J gene is TRBJ2-1, the V gene TRBV28; no clear D. This CDR3 has 12 residues. V was cut by 10 bases and J by 8 bases, with 15 bases left in between. CDR1 and CDR2 from the germline V gene are MDHEN and SYDVKM. The CDR3 loop reads CATESLGDEQFF. The CDR3 nucleotides read TGTGCCACCGAGTCCCTCGGCGATGAGCAGTTCTTC.

This clonotype appeared a few times. The V call is TRBV28, the J call TRBJ2-2; no reliable D call. This CDR3 spans 14 amino acids. V shed 8 bases and J shed 8 bases, with 18 bases lying between them. Germline V CDR1 and CDR2: MDHEN, SYDVKM. In nucleotides, the CDR3 is TGTGCCAGCTTCGACTTCTCTAGTGGTGGGGAGCTGTTTTTT. Protein sequence: CASFDFSSGGELFF.

This clonotype has at least ten counts. The chain is built from TRBV10-3 and TRBJ2-7; D possibly corresponds to TRBD1 (5 bases). The CDR3 length is 13 residues. Trimming removed 0 bases from V and 5 bases from J, with 8 bases in between. Per the germline V gene, CDR1 is ENHRY and CDR2 is SYGVKD. This CDR3 reads CAISESGQHEQYF. DNA for the CDR3: TGTGCCATCAGTGAGTCGGGGCAGCACGAGCAGTACTTC.

This clonotype was counted ten times or more. The chain uses TRBV5-1 and TRBJ1-1, with 8 bases identical to TRBD1. This CDR3 has 15 amino acids. Trimming cost V 4 bases and J 3 bases; bases outside gene matches: 8. Germline CDR1 reads SGHRS; CDR2 reads YFSETQ. The CDR3: CASSPRTGSDTEAFF. CDR3 in DNA: TGCGCCAGCAGCCCTAGGACAGGGTCGGACACTGAAGCTTTCTTT.

This clonotype was found many times. This chain links TRBV28 with TRBJ1-1, with D tentatively TRBD1 (6 bases). Germline V lookup: CDR1 MDHEN, CDR2 SYDVKM. The V end was cut by 1 base, the J end by 1 base, with 10 bases between. There are 15 residues in the CDR3. CDR3: CASSLLGRGNTEAFF. The CDR3 DNA reads TGTGCCAGCAGTTTATTAGGCAGGGGGAACACTGAAGCTTTCTTT.

This clonotype was seen repeatedly, ten times or more. This chain joins TRBV15 and TRBJ2-7; D call uncertain. This CDR3 has 15 residues. Trimming took off 0 bases at V and 0 bases at J, with 9 bases between the two ends. Germline CDR1 reads LNHNV; CDR2 reads YYDKDF (reference sequence). CDR3 protein: CATSRDTTSSYEQYF. The CDR3 region has the DNA TGTGCCACCAGCAGAGACACAACTTCCTCCTACGAGCAGTACTTC.

This clonotype has just a few counts. The V call is TRBV25-1, the J call TRBJ2-7; maybe TRBD2 (7 bases). Germline V CDR1 and CDR2: MGHDK, SYGVNS. Trimming stripped 0 bases from V and 5 bases from J, with 14 bases between. The CDR3 spans 15 residues. The CDR3 region has the DNA TGTGCCAGCAGTGAATATTGGGGGGGGGCTAACGAGCAGTACTTC. The encoded protein is CASSEYWGGANEQYF.

This clonotype was seen repeatedly, ten times or more. The V call is TRBV28, the J call TRBJ1-2; 9 nucleotides align to TRBD1. The CDR3 runs 14 residues. V was clipped by 4 bases and J by 4 bases; unmatched bases: 4. Germline assignment: CDR1 MDHEN and CDR2 SYDVKM. The chain's CDR3 is CASSSQTGGYGYTF. The CDR3 DNA is TGTGCCAGCAGTTCCCAGACAGGGGGCTATGGCTACACCTTC.

This chain uses TRBV6-5 with TRBJ2-7; maybe TRBD1 (6 bases). The CDR3 has 17 amino acids. Germline-derived CDR1 and CDR2 are MNHEY and SVGAGI. Trimming cost V 2 bases and J 6 bases, with 23 bases left between them. CDR3 region: CASSYGGLTGISSEQYF. In DNA, the CDR3 is TGTGCCAGCAGTTACGGTGGGTTAACAGGGATATCTAGCGAGCAGTACTTC.

This clonotype was observed a few times. Given the absence of the conserved phenylalanine or tryptophan at the CDR3 end, a read error is likely. The rearrangement uses TRBV28 and TRBJ2-7; 13 bases match TRBD2. Germline V lookup: CDR1 MDHEN, CDR2 SYDVKM. This CDR3 is built from 15 residues. The V and J ends lost 5 bases and 2 bases, in that order; junction bases with no gene match: 3. In nucleotides, the CDR3 is TGTGCCAGCAGTCTTGGACTAGCGGGGGCCTACGAGCAGTACCTC. It translates to CASSLGLAGAYEQYL.

This clonotype was observed a few times. The J gene is TRBJ2-7, the V gene TRBV25-1, with 9 bases fitting TRBD1. The V gene end was trimmed by 4 bases and the J gene end by 6 bases; junction bases not matched to a gene: 10. The CDR3 spans 15 residues. CDR1 MGHDK and CDR2 SYGVNS come from the germline V gene. The CDR3 region is CASSGKSGTGFEQYF. DNA of the CDR3: TGTGCCAGCAGTGGAAAATCCGGGACAGGGTTCGAGCAGTACTTC.

This clonotype was seen repeatedly, ten times or more. V and J are TRBV20-1 and TRBJ2-1; TRBD1 matches at 10 bases. This CDR3 has 15 amino acids. V shed 0 bases and J 7 bases; nucleotides not matched to a gene: 6. Per germline, CDR1 DFQATT and CDR2 SNEGSKA (reference sequence). The CDR3 DNA sequence: TGCAGTGCTAGAGAACCCGGGACAGGGGATAATGAGCAGTTCTTC. Protein: CSAREPGTGDNEQFF.

This clonotype was seen a handful of times. The chain joins TRBV7-3 to TRBJ2-1; the match to TRBD2 covers 15 bases. The J segment lost 15 bases and the V segment lost 5 bases, leaving 11 bases of the junction unmatched. Germline values: CDR1 SGHTA, CDR2 FQGTGA. CDR3 length equals 15 residues. CDR3 region: CASSQRTSGRADMFF. The CDR3 DNA follows: TGTGCCAGCAGCCAAAGGACTAGCGGGAGGGCCGATATGTTCTTC.

The chain carries TRBV20-1 and TRBJ1-6, with 9 bases identical to TRBD1. CDR1 and CDR2 (germline): DFQATT, SNEGSKA (reference sequence). The CDR3 covers 16 residues. V lost 0 bases to trimming and J lost 5 bases; unmatched junction nucleotides: 5. CDR3 sequence reads: CSARDSGTGNNSPLHF. The CDR3 DNA reads as TGCAGTGCTAGAGATTCAGGGACAGGGAATAATTCACCCCTCCACTTT.

This clonotype was observed many times. The chain couples TRBV18 to TRBJ1-4, with a tentative D call TRBD1 (5 bases). Between the trimmed V and J ends, which lost 1 base and 0 bases, there was a span of 12 bases. The CDR3 contains 17 residues. Germline V gene data show CDR1 as KGHSH and CDR2 as LQKENI. The CDR3: CASSPLGTATTNEKLFF. CDR3 coding DNA: TGTGCCAGCTCACCACTCGGGACGGCCACAACTAATGAAAAACTGTTTTTT.

This clonotype was seen at least ten times. V and J are TRBV2 and TRBJ2-7; D might be TRBD1 or TRBD2, each matching 5 bases. Deletions cut 4 bases from V and 5 bases from J, with 15 bases between. The germline gives CDR1 SNHLY, CDR2 FYNNEI. CDR3 length: 14 residues. CDR3 sequence reads: CASSVPGRGDEQYF. The CDR3 DNA sequence: TGTGCCAGCAGTGTTCCGGGACGTGGGGACGAGCAGTACTTC.

The rearrangement links TRBV5-8 to TRBJ2-2, with 7 bases aligning to TRBD1. V lost 8 bases to trimming and J lost 5 bases; unmatched junction nucleotides: 9. The germline CDR1 and CDR2 sequences are SGHTS and YDEGEE. This CDR3 has 14 amino acids. CDR3 sequence (DNA): TGTGCCAGTAGTGGGACAGCCTATACCGGGGAGCTGTTTTTT. This encodes CASSGTAYTGELFF.

The chain employs TRBV20-1 and TRBJ2-7; tentatively, D is TRBD2 (5 bases). Germline loops: CDR1 DFQATT, CDR2 SNEGSKA (reference sequence). The CDR3 consists of 13 residues. Trimming removed 4 bases at V and 2 bases at J, with 12 bases between. DNA for the CDR3: TGCAGTGCTACGGCAGCGGATGCCTACGAGCAGTACTTC. Amino acids: CSATAADAYEQYF.

This clonotype was recorded many times. The rearrangement links TRBV9 to TRBJ2-5, with 8 bases matching TRBD2. This CDR3 is built from 14 residues. Trimming cost V 5 bases and J 2 bases; bases outside gene matches: 5. Germline V lookup: CDR1 SGDLS, CDR2 YYNGEE. The CDR3 coding sequence is TGTGCCAGCAGTTCCTCGGGGGGGCAAGAGACCCAGTACTTC. It codes for CASSSSGGQETQYF.

The chain has TRBV2 and TRBJ2-2; TRBD2 aligns across 8 bases. The junction had 12 bases not matched to a gene; V was cut back by 10 bases and J by 5 bases. Germline CDR1 and CDR2: SNHLY and FYNNEI. This CDR3 contains 15 residues. CDR3 nucleotides: TGTGCCACCAATCCCGGGACTAGGTTAACCGGGGAGCTGTTTTTT. Translating it yields CATNPGTRLTGELFF.

At least ten counts were recorded for this clonotype. V is TRBV28 and J is TRBJ1-1; D unresolved. V was shortened by 1 base and J by 3 bases, with 9 bases between the two germline ends. Germline loops: CDR1 MDHEN, CDR2 SYDVKM. The CDR3 runs 14 residues. As DNA, the CDR3 is TGTGCCAGCAGTTTATACACCACCTACACTGAAGCTTTCTTT. Translating it yields CASSLYTTYTEAFF.

This clonotype was picked up one time. The chain combines TRBV30 with TRBJ2-7, with a tentative D call TRBD2 (6 bases). Deletions cut 0 bases from V and 9 bases from J, with 24 bases between. Germline V gene data show CDR1 as GTSNPN and CDR2 as SVGIG (reference sequence). This CDR3 has 16 amino acids. DNA for the CDR3: TGTGCCTGGAGTGTGGCCCCCACGGGGGTTAGGAGGGGGCAGTACTTC. Its translation: CAWSVAPTGVRRGQYF.

This clonotype was found a few times. V usage is TRBV5-8 and J usage is TRBJ2-1; 7 nucleotides match TRBD1. Trimming removed 3 bases from V and 8 bases from J; junction bases left unmatched: 8. In germline, CDR1 is SGHTS, CDR2 YDEGEE. CDR3 length equals 14 residues. The CDR3 region has the DNA TGTGCCAGCAGCTCGGGACAGTTCAACGATGAGCAGTTCTTC. It encodes CASSSGQFNDEQFF.

The chain links TRBV24-1 to TRBJ2-2, with D maybe TRBD2 (7 bases). The CDR3 contains 16 residues. CDR1 is KGHDR and CDR2 is SFDVKD in the germline V gene. The ends were cut back, 3 bases at V and 4 bases at J, with 14 bases in the middle. CDR3 amino acids: CATSDPRGGVTGELFF. In DNA form, the CDR3 reads TGTGCCACCAGTGATCCCAGGGGAGGGGTCACCGGGGAGCTGTTTTTT.

The CDR3 DNA follows: TGCAGTGCTCCCTTTCTTGGGGAGCTGTTTTTT. Its protein is CSAPFLGELFF. V usage is TRBV20-1 and J usage is TRBJ2-2; D gene ambiguous. The CDR3 extends over 11 amino acids. Germline V lookup: CDR1 DFQATT, CDR2 SNEGSKA (reference sequence). Trimming stripped 5 bases from V and 8 bases from J, with 9 bases between.

The genes are TRBV6-2 or TRBV6-3 and TRBJ2-3; D unclear. There are 14 residues in the CDR3. Germline assignment: CDR1 MNHEY and CDR2 SVGEGT. V was pared by 5 bases and J by 0 bases, with 9 bases between. The CDR3 DNA reads as TGTGCCAGCAGTCGACGAGCTAGCACAGATACGCAGTATTTT. Translating gives CASSRRASTDTQYF.

This clonotype appeared many times. The V gene is TRBV20-1, the J gene TRBJ2-7, with D perhaps TRBD2 (5 bases). Trimming removed 0 bases from V and 0 bases from J, with 12 bases in between. This CDR3 spans 15 amino acids. Germline V CDR1 and CDR2: DFQATT, SNEGSKA (reference sequence). The CDR3 region is CSARDLGGSSYEQYF. The CDR3 region has the DNA TGCAGTGCTAGAGATCTCGGAGGCAGCTCCTACGAGCAGTACTTC.